This T cell receptor (beta chain) stems from a study of blood T cell repertoires in COVID-19. Study in general: The United States, Italy and Spain provided the acute and convalescent COVID-19 samples. Sources were T cells, B-cell-depleted T cells, or PBMCs; the material itself was cDNA or gDNA.

In the study's own analysis: Reference gene primer amplification gave estimated nucleated cell counts. Profiled with immunoSEQ multiplex PCR; TCRdb holds only in-frame clones, not every one. D and trimming were read from the DNA, whereas the V and J calls and clone size are those reported in that table. The data hold about 260,000 clones, with 80% to 85% observed a single time. The TCR sequence derives from a man in his sixties with acute or convalescent COVID-19. The sample comprised peripheral blood.

The CDR3 spells CASSLSSSGMYEQFF. In DNA form, the CDR3 reads TGTGCCAGCAGTTTATCTTCTAGCGGGATGTATGAGCAGTTCTTC. The V call is TRBV28, the J call TRBJ2-1; 9 positions agree with TRBD2. CDR1 MDHEN and CDR2 SYDVKM come from the germline V gene. The CDR3 extends over 15 amino acids. V lost 1 base, J lost 8 bases, and 6 bases stayed unmatched.